The rows below give T cell receptor beta chains drawn from one sample of a study of T cell responses to AZD1222 COVID-19 vaccine. Libraries were prepared by immunoSEQ multiplex PCR; TCRdb keeps only in-frame clonotypes and omits some of them. The sample yields approximately 110,000 clones, about 90% seen once. The sequencing used peripheral blood, collected on day 0 of AZD1222 vaccination. The receptors were gathered from an adult in good health. The CDR3 runs from the conserved cysteine through the conserved F or W. D genes are given only for firm matches. Size tells how often a clone was seen (once, few, many) or the class of an expanded clone, and some rows leave it out.

TRBV19,NA,NA,TRBJ1-2,CASISYSGTANYGYTF,TGTGCCAGTATTTCCTATTCGGGGACGGCTAACTATGGCTACACCTTC
TRBV4-1,TRBD1,NA,TRBJ2-1,CASSQQTGTGRNNEQFF,TGCGCCAGCAGCCAACAAACCGGGACAGGCCGCAATAATGAGCAGTTCTTC
TRBV3-1/TRBV3-2,TRBD2,NA,TRBJ2-1,CASTSAGLATGNEQFF,TGTGCCAGCACCTCGGCGGGACTAGCGACGGGCAATGAGCAGTTCTTC
TRBV5-1,NA,NA,TRBJ2-6,CASSPGGSGANVLTF,TGCGCCAGCAGCCCTGGGGGGTCTGGGGCCAACGTCCTGACTTTC
TRBV6-5,NA,NA,TRBJ1-3,CASGRSSPGNTIYF,TGTGCCAGCGGGCGGTCCTCGCCTGGAAACACCATATATTTT
TRBV4-1,NA,once,TRBJ2-1,CASSQAYANEQFF,TGCGCCAGCAGCCAAGCTTATGCCAATGAGCAGTTCTTC
TRBV2,TRBD1,NA,TRBJ1-3,CASSPGQGNSGNTIYF,TGTGCCAGCAGCCCGGGACAGGGAAACTCTGGAAACACCATATATTTT
TRBV5-6,NA,NA,TRBJ1-2,CASSPGEWDRGYTF,TGTGCCAGCAGCCCGGGGGAGTGGGATAGGGGCTACACCTTC
TRBV19,TRBD2,NA,TRBJ2-1,CASSIRKRGANEQFF,TGTGCCAGTAGTATAAGGAAGCGGGGGGCGAATGAGCAGTTCTTC
TRBV29-1,TRBD1,NA,TRBJ1-6,CSVGTDRNSPLHF,TGCAGCGTCGGGACAGACCGTAATTCACCCCTCCACTTT
TRBV7-7,TRBD2,NA,TRBJ2-2,CASSRLFSGGPNTGELFF,TGTGCTAGCAGCCGCCTTTTTAGCGGGGGGCCCAACACCGGGGAGCTGTTTTTT
TRBV6-5,TRBD1,NA,TRBJ2-2,CASSRQGPNTGELFF,TGTGCCAGCAGTAGACAGGGCCCGAACACCGGGGAGCTGTTTTTT
TRBV28,NA,NA,TRBJ2-5,CASSRGETQYF,TGTGCCAGCAGCCGGGGAGAGACCCAGTACTTC
TRBV27,NA,NA,TRBJ2-7,CASRAGAGRFVEQYF,TGTGCCAGCAGGGCCGGGGCAGGGAGATTCGTCGAGCAGTACTTC
TRBV7-8,NA,NA,TRBJ1-6,CASSLRGLNSPLHF,TGTGCCAGCAGCTTACGCGGGTTGAATTCACCCCTCCACTTT
TRBV28,TRBD2,NA,TRBJ2-7,CASSSPGLADEQYF,TGTGCCAGCAGTTCACCGGGACTAGCGGACGAGCAGTACTTC
TRBV4-2,NA,NA,TRBJ2-1,CASSQGIAEYNEQFF,TGTGCCAGCAGCCAAGGCATAGCGGAGTACAATGAGCAGTTCTTC
TRBV28,NA,NA,TRBJ2-2,CASSLWRGGTGELFF,TGTGCCAGCAGTTTGTGGCGGGGTGGGACCGGGGAGCTGTTTTTT
TRBV14,TRBD2,once,TRBJ2-1,CASSQAEAGVRREQFF,TGTGCCAGCAGCCAAGCTGAGGCGGGGGTGCGGAGGGAGCAGTTCTTC
TRBV7-2,NA,NA,TRBJ2-2,CASRLGTSVNTGELFF,TGTGCCAGCAGACTAGGGACCTCCGTTAACACCGGGGAGCTGTTTTTT
TRBV18,NA,NA,TRBJ1-5,CASSPGIGANQPQHF,TGTGCCAGCTCACCCGGAATCGGAGCAAATCAGCCCCAGCATTTT
TRBV18,NA,NA,TRBJ1-1,CASSPSEAFF,TGTGCCAGCTCCCCGAGTGAAGCTTTCTTT
TRBV28,NA,few,TRBJ1-2,CASSLNRKGGYTF,TGTGCCAGCAGTTTAAACAGGAAAGGGGGCTACACCTTC
TRBV19,TRBD1,once,TRBJ2-2,CASRSGGAGTGELFF,TGTGCCAGTAGGTCAGGGGGCGCAGGCACCGGGGAGCTGTTTTTT
TRBV19,TRBD1,NA,TRBJ1-1,CASSSTGVLTEAFF,TGTGCCAGTAGTAGTACAGGGGTTCTCACTGAAGCTTTCTTT
TRBV20-1,TRBD1,NA,TRBJ2-3,CSASPATGGSDTQYF,TGCAGTGCTAGTCCAGCGACAGGGGGCTCAGATACGCAGTATTTT
TRBV7-3,TRBD1,NA,TRBJ1-4,CASSRSTGEKLFF,TGTGCCAGCAGCCGATCGACAGGGGAAAAACTGTTTTTT
TRBV28,NA,NA,TRBJ1-4,CASSLWLGDEKLFF,TGTGCCAGCAGTTTATGGTTGGGGGACGAAAAACTGTTTTTT
TRBV7-2,NA,NA,TRBJ1-4,CASSLNPAPRKEKLFF,TGTGCCAGCAGCTTAAACCCGGCGCCCCGCAAGGAAAAACTGTTTTTT
TRBV6-5,TRBD1,NA,TRBJ1-1,CASSTRQGANEAFF,TGTGCCAGCAGTACCCGACAGGGGGCTAATGAAGCTTTCTTT
TRBV6-2/TRBV6-3,NA,NA,TRBJ1-1,CASSLAGADTEAFF,TGTGCCAGCAGTTTAGCGGGCGCTGACACTGAAGCTTTCTTT
TRBV5-1,NA,few,TRBJ2-5,CASSLEWWETQYF,TGCGCCAGCAGCTTGGAATGGTGGGAGACCCAGTACTTC
TRBV4-2,NA,NA,TRBJ2-6,CASSQDRVTLVGGANVLTF,TGTGCCAGCAGCCAAGATCGGGTCACTTTAGTTGGGGGGGCCAACGTCCTGACTTTC
TRBV7-9,NA,NA,TRBJ2-2,CASSFYGSGAGELFF,TGTGCCAGCAGCTTCTACGGGAGCGGCGCCGGGGAGCTGTTTTTT
TRBV30,NA,NA,TRBJ1-1,CAWSVSGGATEAFF,TGTGCCTGGAGTGTTTCGGGGGGCGCGACTGAAGCTTTCTTT
TRBV6-2/TRBV6-3,TRBD1,NA,TRBJ1-2,CASSEDRDRVGYTF,TGTGCCAGCAGCGAAGACCGGGACAGGGTTGGCTACACCTTC
TRBV30,NA,NA,TRBJ2-5,CAWSASGQETQYF,TGTGCCTGGAGTGCGAGCGGCCAAGAGACCCAGTACTTC
TRBV9,NA,NA,TRBJ2-1,CASSVGDYNEQFF,TGTGCCAGCAGCGTAGGGGACTACAATGAGCAGTTCTTC
TRBV3-1/TRBV3-2,NA,NA,TRBJ1-1,CASSQDGGTEAFF,TGTGCCAGCAGCCAAGACGGGGGCACTGAAGCTTTCTTT
TRBV29-1,NA,NA,TRBJ2-7,CSVVRADEQYF,TGCAGCGTTGTCCGCGCGGACGAGCAGTACTTC
TRBV6-2/TRBV6-3,NA,once,TRBJ1-1,CASSRRGNTEAFF,TGTGCCAGCAGTAGGCGGGGGAACACTGAAGCTTTCTTT
TRBV7-9,NA,few,TRBJ2-1,CASSLVSQSSYNEQFF,TGTGCCAGCAGCTTAGTTTCCCAGTCCTCCTACAATGAGCAGTTCTTC
TRBV7-3,TRBD1,NA,TRBJ1-3,CASSLGQGDTIYF,TGTGCCAGCAGCTTGGGACAGGGTGACACCATATATTTT
TRBV28,TRBD1,NA,TRBJ1-5,CASSPGQGSQPQHF,TGTGCCAGCAGTCCGGGACAGGGTTCTCAGCCCCAGCATTTT
TRBV24-1,NA,NA,TRBJ2-1,CATSGGQYNEQFF,TGTGCCACCAGTGGAGGACAGTACAATGAGCAGTTCTTC
TRBV11-3,TRBD2,NA,TRBJ2-1,CASSSGSAGGMDEQFF,TGTGCCAGCAGCTCAGGGAGTGCGGGAGGGATGGATGAGCAGTTCTTC
TRBV28,TRBD2,NA,TRBJ2-5,CASSPGGWETQYF,TGTGCCAGCAGCCCGGGGGGGTGGGAGACCCAGTACTTC
TRBV30,NA,NA,TRBJ2-3,CAWSVLPSPGGDTQYF,TGTGCCTGGAGTGTACTTCCGTCCCCCGGTGGAGATACGCAGTATTTT
TRBV7-2,NA,NA,TRBJ1-1,CASSLLGSTGQAFF,TGTGCCAGCAGCTTATTAGGGTCAACAGGCCAAGCTTTCTTT
TRBV12-2,NA,NA,TRBJ2-1,CASRSMGGSYNEQFF,TGTGCAAGTCGCTCGATGGGAGGCTCCTACAATGAGCAGTTCTTC
TRBV28,NA,once,TRBJ1-2,CASTDQGPYGYTF,TGTGCCAGCACCGACCAGGGGCCCTATGGCTACACCTTC
TRBV24-1,TRBD1,NA,TRBJ2-3,CATSHRGRSTDTQYF,TGTGCCACCAGCCACAGGGGGCGCAGCACAGATACGCAGTATTTT
TRBV28,NA,NA,TRBJ1-2,CASSYQGKGYGYTF,TGTGCCAGCAGTTATCAGGGGAAGGGGTATGGCTACACCTTC
TRBV6-5,TRBD2,NA,TRBJ2-1,CASKRESSYNEQFF,TGTGCCAGCAAGCGGGAGAGCTCCTACAATGAGCAGTTCTTC